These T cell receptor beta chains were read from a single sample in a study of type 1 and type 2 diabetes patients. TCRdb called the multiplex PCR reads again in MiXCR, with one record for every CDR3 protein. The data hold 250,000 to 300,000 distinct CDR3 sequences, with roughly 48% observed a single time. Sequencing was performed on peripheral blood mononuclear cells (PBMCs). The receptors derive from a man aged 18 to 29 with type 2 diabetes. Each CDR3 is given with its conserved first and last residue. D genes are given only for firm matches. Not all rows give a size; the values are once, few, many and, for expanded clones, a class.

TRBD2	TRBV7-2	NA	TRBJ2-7	CASSRLTGTRGTYEQYF	TGTGCCAGCAGCCGATTGACGGGGACTAGGGGTACGTACGAGCAGTACTTC
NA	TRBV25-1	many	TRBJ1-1	CASSDRSMNTEAFF	TGTGCCAGCAGTGACAGGTCAATGAACACTGAAGCTTTCTTT
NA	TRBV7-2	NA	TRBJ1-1	CASRTGQNTEAFF	TGTGCCAGTCGTACAGGGCAGAACACTGAAGCTTTCTTT
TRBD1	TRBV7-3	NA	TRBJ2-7	CASSLTTGQGFYEQYF	TGTGCCAGCAGCTTAACGACGGGACAGGGTTTCTACGAGCAGTACTTC
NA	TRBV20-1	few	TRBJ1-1	CSARTIEAFF	TGCAGTGCTAGGACGATCGAAGCTTTCTTT
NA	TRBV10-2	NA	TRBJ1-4	CASSDVEEKLFF	TGCGCCAGCAGTGACGTAGAGGAAAAACTGTTTTTT
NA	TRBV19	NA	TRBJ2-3	CASSILGGEVDTQYF	TGTGCCAGTAGTATTTTAGGCGGGGAGGTAGATACGCAGTATTTT
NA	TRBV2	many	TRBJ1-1	CASRQNTEAFF	TGTGCCAGCAGACAGAACACTGAAGCTTTCTTT
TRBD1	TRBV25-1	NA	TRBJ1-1	CASSETQDRGRGTEAFF	TGTGCCAGCAGTGAAACCCAAGACAGGGGGCGGGGTACTGAAGCTTTCTTT
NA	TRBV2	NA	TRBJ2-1	CASSPNYGIRHEQFF	TGTGCCAGCAGTCCGAATTACGGCATACGACATGAGCAGTTCTTC
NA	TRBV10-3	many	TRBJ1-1	CAISARMLNTEAFF	TGTGCCATCAGTGCCCGAATGCTGAACACTGAAGCTTTCTTT
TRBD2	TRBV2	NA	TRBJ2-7	CASSYSRTSGSTTYEQYF	TGTGCCAGCAGTTACTCTCGGACTAGCGGGAGTACAACCTACGAGCAGTACTTC
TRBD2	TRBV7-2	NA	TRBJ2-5	CASSPHAGGQETQYF	TGTGCCAGCAGCCCACATGCGGGGGGGCAAGAGACCCAGTACTTC
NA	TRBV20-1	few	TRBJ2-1	CSAKDHPTYNEQFF	TGCAGTGCTAAAGACCACCCGACCTACAATGAGCAGTTCTTC
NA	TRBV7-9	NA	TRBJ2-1	CASRLSKGVDEQFF	TGTGCCAGCAGGCTATCAAAAGGGGTCGATGAGCAGTTCTTC
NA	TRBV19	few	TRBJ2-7	CASTPRGKEQYF	TGTGCCAGTACGCCCAGGGGTAAAGAGCAGTATTTC
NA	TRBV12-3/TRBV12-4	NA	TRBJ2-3	CASRPTGTQAQYF	TGTGCCAGCAGACCCACCGGGACTCAAGCGCAGTATTTT
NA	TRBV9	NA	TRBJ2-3	CASSATGSTDTQYF	TGTGCCAGCAGCGCCACAGGGAGCACAGATACGCAGTATTTT
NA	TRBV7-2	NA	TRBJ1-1	CASSLGGTLVNEAFF	TGTGCCAGCAGCTTAGGTGGGACATTGGTCAATGAAGCTTTCTTT
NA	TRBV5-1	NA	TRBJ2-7	CASSPEGVSYEQYF	TGCGCCAGCAGCCCGGAGGGAGTCTCCTACGAGCAGTACTTC
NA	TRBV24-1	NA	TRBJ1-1	CATSRQGNTEAFF	TGTGCCACGTCCCGGCAGGGGAACACTGAAGCTTTCTTT
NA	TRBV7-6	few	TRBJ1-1	CASSSDPSTEAFF	TGTGCCAGCAGCTCCGACCCCTCCACTGAAGCTTTCTTT
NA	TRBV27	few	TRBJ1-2	CASSGQASYGYTF	TGTGCCAGCAGTGGGCAGGCCTCCTATGGCTACACCTTC
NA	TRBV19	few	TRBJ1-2	CASSIVPGSNYGYTF	TGTGCCAGTAGTATAGTCCCGGGCTCTAACTATGGCTACACCTTC
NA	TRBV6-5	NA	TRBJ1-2	CASSYLTGKYGYTF	TGTGCCAGCAGTTACCTTACAGGGAAATATGGCTACACCTTC
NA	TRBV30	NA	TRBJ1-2	CAWSVFCSHYGYTF	TGTGCCTGGAGTGTATTTTGCAGCCACTATGGCTACACCTTC
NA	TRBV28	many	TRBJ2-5	CASSLSRQETQYF	TGTGCCAGCAGTTTGAGCAGACAAGAGACCCAGTACTTC
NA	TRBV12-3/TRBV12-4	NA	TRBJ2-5	CASRIKGLETQYF	TGTGCCAGCAGAATTAAGGGTTTAGAGACCCAGTACTTC
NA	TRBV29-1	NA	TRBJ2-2	CSVVKSTGELFF	TGCAGCGTTGTAAAGAGCACCGGGGAGCTGTTTTTT
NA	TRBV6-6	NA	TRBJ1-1	CASRDQLEAFF	TGTGCCAGCAGGGATCAGCTTGAAGCTTTCTTT
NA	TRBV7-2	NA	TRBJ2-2	CASSFGPPNTGELFF	TGTGCCAGCAGCTTTGGGCCACCAAACACCGGGGAGCTGTTTTTT
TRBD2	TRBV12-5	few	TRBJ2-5	CASTPGGGETQYF	TGTGCCAGCACCCCTGGGGGGGGGGAGACCCAGTACTTC
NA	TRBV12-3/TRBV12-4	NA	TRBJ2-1	CATTYRDPNEQFF	TGTGCCACCACTTACAGGGACCCCAATGAGCAGTTCTTC
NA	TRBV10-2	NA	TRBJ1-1	CASHRDLRAEAFF	TGCGCCAGCCACAGGGACCTGCGGGCTGAAGCTTTCTTT
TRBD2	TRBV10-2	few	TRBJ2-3	CASSGPGLADHTDTQYF	TGCGCCAGCAGCGGACCGGGACTAGCGGACCACACAGATACGCAGTATTTT
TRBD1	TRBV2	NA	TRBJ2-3	CASSDRQGADTQYF	TGTGCCAGCAGTGACCGGCAGGGGGCCGATACGCAGTATTTT
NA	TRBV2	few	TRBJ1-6	CASSEKGVSNSPLHF	TGTGCCAGCAGTGAAAAGGGGGTTTCAAATTCACCCCTCCACTTT
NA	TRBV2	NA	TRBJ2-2	CASRGNVGGSETGELFF	TGTGCCAGCAGGGGGAATGTCGGAGGGTCGGAGACCGGGGAGCTGTTTTTT
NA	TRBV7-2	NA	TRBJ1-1	CASSFARPAFF	TGTGCCAGCAGCTTCGCTCGCCCGGCTTTCTTT
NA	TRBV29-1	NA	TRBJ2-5	CSVNRPFQETQYF	TGCAGCGTGAACCGACCCTTCCAAGAGACCCAGTACTTC
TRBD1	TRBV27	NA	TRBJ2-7	CASGRDRASPYEQYF	TGTGCCAGCGGACGGGACAGGGCCTCTCCCTACGAGCAGTACTTC
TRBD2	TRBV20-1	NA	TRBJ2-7	CSASGRGYEQYF	TGCAGTGCTAGCGGGAGGGGTTACGAGCAGTACTTC
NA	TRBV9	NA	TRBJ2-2	CASSVGSTGELFF	TGTGCCAGCAGCGTAGGGTCGACCGGGGAGCTGTTTTTT
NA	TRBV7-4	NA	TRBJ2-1	CASSLGQRQFF	TGTGCCAGCAGCCTCGGACAGCGGCAGTTCTTC
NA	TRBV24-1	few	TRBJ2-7	CATSVPGSYEQYF	TGTGCCACCAGTGTCCCTGGCTCCTACGAGCAGTACTTC
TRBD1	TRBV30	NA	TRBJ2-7	CAWRVAGGSYEQYF	TGTGCCTGGAGGGTGGCAGGGGGATCCTACGAGCAGTACTTC
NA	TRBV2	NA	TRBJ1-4	CASSENGQFNEKLVF	TGTGCCAGCAGTGAAAACGGACAGTTTAATGAAAAACTGGTTTTT
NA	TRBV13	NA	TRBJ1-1	CASSSSLDTEAFF	TGTGCCAGCAGCTCCTCGTTGGACACTGAAGCTTTCTTT